This T cell receptor beta chain was profiled in a study of T cell repertoires in cytomegalovirus infection. Background on the study: Public TCR beta signatures provided an indication of both CMV infection and a matching HLA type. Study-wide findings and caveats: There were HLA-C-restricted CMV-specific TCR beta clonotypes dominating the ex vivo response. The study identified carriers of CMV plus the relevant HLA from cumulative public TCR beta family frequency.

This clonotype was seen many times. What it recognizes is unknown. Germline V gene lookup returns CDR1 SGHVS and CDR2 FNYEAQ. The CDR3 sequence is 16 residues long. V was pared by 0 bases and J by 2 bases, with 5 bases of the junction left unmatched. TCRdb used MiXCR to reprocess the reads, holding one entry per CDR3 protein. The sample lists approximately 70,000 distinct CDR3 sequences; 22% were seen once. The receptor's source is a human donor in good health (CMV status not recorded). Some clones in this sample may be carry-over from other donors' samples. Material: PBMCs, sequenced either directly or after in vitro stimulation (not recorded which). This chain links TRBV7-6 with TRBJ2-7, with 9 nucleotides matching TRBD2. CDR3 region: CASSLARVAGAYEQYF. The DNA of the CDR3 is TGTGCCAGCAGCTTAGCGAGGGTAGCGGGAGCCTACGAGCAGTACTTC.